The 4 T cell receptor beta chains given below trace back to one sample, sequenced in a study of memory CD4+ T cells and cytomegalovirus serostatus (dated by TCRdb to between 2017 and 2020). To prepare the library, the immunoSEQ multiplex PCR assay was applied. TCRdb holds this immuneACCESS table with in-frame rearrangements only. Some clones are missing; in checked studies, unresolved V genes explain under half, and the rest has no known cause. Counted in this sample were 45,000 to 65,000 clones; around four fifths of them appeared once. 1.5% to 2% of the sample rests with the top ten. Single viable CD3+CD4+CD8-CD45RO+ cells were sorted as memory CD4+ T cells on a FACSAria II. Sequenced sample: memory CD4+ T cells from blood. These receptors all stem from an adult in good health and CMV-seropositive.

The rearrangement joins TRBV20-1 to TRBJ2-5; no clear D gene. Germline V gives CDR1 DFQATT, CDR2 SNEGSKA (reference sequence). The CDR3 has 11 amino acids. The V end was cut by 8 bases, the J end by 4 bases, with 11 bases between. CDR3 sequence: CSFPKGETQYF. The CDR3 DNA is TGCAGTTTTCCCAAGGGAGAGACCCAGTACTTC.

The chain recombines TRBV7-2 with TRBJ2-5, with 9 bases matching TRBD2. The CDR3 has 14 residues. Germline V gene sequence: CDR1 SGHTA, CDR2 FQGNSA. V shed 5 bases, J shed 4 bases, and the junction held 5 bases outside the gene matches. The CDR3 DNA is TGTGCCAGCAGCACGGGGACTAGCACAGAGACCCAGTACTTC. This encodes CASSTGTSTETQYF. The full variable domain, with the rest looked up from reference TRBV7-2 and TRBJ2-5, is GAGVSQSPSNKVTEKGKDVELRCDPISGHTALYWYRQSLGQGLEFLIYFQGNSAPDKSGLPSDRFSAERTGGSVSTLTIQRTQQEDSAVYLCASSTGTSTETQYFGPGTRLLVL.

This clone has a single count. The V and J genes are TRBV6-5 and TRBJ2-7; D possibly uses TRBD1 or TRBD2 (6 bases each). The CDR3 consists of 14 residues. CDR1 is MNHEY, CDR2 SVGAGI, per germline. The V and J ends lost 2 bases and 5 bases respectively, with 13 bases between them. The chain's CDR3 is CASSYRGQFDEQYF. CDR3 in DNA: TGTGCCAGCAGTTACCGGGGGCAGTTCGACGAGCAGTACTTC.

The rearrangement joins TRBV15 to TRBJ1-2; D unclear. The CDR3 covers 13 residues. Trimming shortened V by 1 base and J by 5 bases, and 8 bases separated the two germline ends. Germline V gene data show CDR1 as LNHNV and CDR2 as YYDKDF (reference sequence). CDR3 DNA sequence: TGTGCCACCAGCAGAGGGGAGGGTTATGGCTACACCTTC. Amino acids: CATSRGEGYGYTF.